The 25 T cell receptor beta chains in this list originate from one sample, sequenced in a study of control samples from healthy donors and cancer patients. TCRdb's table, derived via immunoSEQ multiplex PCR, lists solely in-frame clones and lacks some. The sample includes 150,000 to 200,000 clones, approximately 94% of them seen just once. Sequenced input: blood. Receptor source: a woman in her 40s in good health.

This chain links TRBV15 with TRBJ2-4; TRBD2 aligns across 9 bases. The trim removed 2 bases at V and 6 bases at J, leaving 2 bases unmatched. The CDR3 consists of 14 residues. CDR1 and CDR2 from the germline V gene are LNHNV and YYDKDF (reference sequence). The CDR3 DNA follows: TGTGCCACCAGCAGAAGCGGGAGGAGAAACATTCAGTACTTC. It codes for CATSRSGRRNIQYF.

This clone was observed once. The chain combines TRBV6-5 with TRBJ1-5, with no clear D. CDR1 MNHEY and CDR2 SVGAGI come from the germline V gene. Trimming removed 2 bases at V and 3 bases at J, with 8 bases between. The CDR3 runs to 14 residues. CDR3 sequence (DNA): TGTGCCAGCAGTTACGGCGGACTCAATCAGCCCCAGCATTTT. Translated, it gives CASSYGGLNQPQHF.

The V gene is TRBV30, the J gene TRBJ2-1; possibly TRBD1 for D (5 bases). The CDR3 has 14 residues. Germline V lookup: CDR1 GTSNPN, CDR2 SVGIG (reference sequence). V shed 2 bases and J shed 5 bases, with 13 bases lying between them. The CDR3 region is CAWSRGRVDNEQFF. In DNA form, the CDR3 reads TGTGCCTGGAGTAGGGGTAGAGTAGACAATGAGCAGTTCTTC.

This clone has a single count. V is TRBV24-1 and J is TRBJ2-2; D tentatively reads TRBD1 or TRBD2 (5 bases each). The V end lost 2 bases, the J end lost 4 bases, and 10 bases lay between the germline ends. This CDR3 is built from 15 residues. The germline V gene encodes CDR1 KGHDR and CDR2 SFDVKD. CDR3 residues: CATSDSAGTTGELFF. The CDR3 nucleotides read TGTGCCACCAGTGATTCAGCAGGGACCACCGGGGAGCTGTTTTTT.

In nucleotides, the CDR3 is TGTGCCAGCAGCCTAGCGGGGGGGCCGGTCAATGAGCAGTTCTTC. As protein: CASSLAGGPVNEQFF. V is TRBV5-8 and J is TRBJ2-1; TRBD2 agrees at 12 bases. This CDR3 comprises 15 residues. V shed 4 bases, J shed 6 bases, and the junction held 5 bases outside the gene matches. CDR1 and CDR2 from the germline V gene are SGHTS and YDEGEE.

The V gene is TRBV9, the J gene TRBJ1-1; D unresolved. Trimming left V 4 bases short and J 3 bases short, with 10 bases between. Per germline, CDR1 SGDLS and CDR2 YYNGEE. The CDR3 covers 13 residues. The CDR3 reads CASSPTPDTEAFF. The CDR3, as DNA: TGTGCCAGCAGCCCAACACCGGACACTGAAGCTTTCTTT.

This chain uses TRBV6-6 with TRBJ2-1, with TRBD2 matching 9 bases. Trimming cost V 5 bases and J 6 bases; bases outside gene matches: 14. CDR3 length equals 17 residues. Looked up from germline, CDR1 is MNHNY and CDR2 is SVGAGI (reference sequence). The CDR3 DNA is TGTGCCAGCAGTCCCTCTCAACTAGCGGGTTCCCGCAATGAGCAGTTCTTC. Protein sequence: CASSPSQLAGSRNEQFF.

The V call is TRBV3-1 (or the pseudogene TRBV3-2), the J call TRBJ2-1, with 8 bases that match TRBD1. Germline CDR1 LGHDT, CDR2 YNNKEL (reference sequence). Unmatched junction bases numbered 14, after V lost 4 bases and J lost 6 bases. The CDR3 is made up of 17 amino acids. The CDR3 DNA follows: TGTGCCAGCAGCCGAGTGATGACAGGGGAGCGGTTCAATGAGCAGTTCTTC. This codes for CASSRVMTGERFNEQFF.

This chain joins TRBV2 and TRBJ1-1; D is uncertain. The CDR3 covers 13 residues. Looked up from germline, CDR1 is SNHLY and CDR2 is FYNNEI. V shed 6 bases and J shed 11 bases, with 19 bases lying between them. This CDR3 reads CASRAAVNSEAFF. The CDR3 nucleotides are TGTGCCAGCAGGGCCGCTGTCAACAGTGAGGCTTTCTTT.

The J gene is TRBJ1-5, the V gene TRBV2; D is uncertain. Germline V gene lookup returns CDR1 SNHLY and CDR2 FYNNEI. CDR3 length: 14 residues. The V end was cut by 6 bases, the J end by 7 bases, with 16 bases between. The CDR3 reads CASSDNPTGQPQHF. The CDR3, as DNA: TGTGCCAGCAGCGATAACCCCACCGGGCAGCCCCAGCATTTT.

This clone was found once. This chain joins TRBV6-5 and TRBJ1-6, with a weak D call TRBD1 (5 bases). Trimming cost V 5 bases and J 5 bases, with 10 bases left between them. This CDR3 is built from 14 residues. Germline loops: CDR1 MNHEY, CDR2 SVGAGI. The DNA of the CDR3 is TGTGCCAGCAGTCCAGGGTGGGATAATTCACCCCTCCACTTT. It codes for CASSPGWDNSPLHF.

This rearrangement joins TRBV5-1 to TRBJ1-3, with 8 nucleotides matching TRBD1. CDR3 size: 14 residues. V shed 4 bases, J shed 2 bases, and the junction held 2 bases outside the gene matches. The germline V gene encodes CDR1 SGHRS and CDR2 YFSETQ. The CDR3 protein is CASSETGAGNTIYF. The CDR3 nucleotides read TGCGCCAGCAGCGAGACAGGGGCTGGAAACACCATATATTTT.

The chain is built from TRBV10-3 and TRBJ1-2; D possibly corresponds to TRBD1 (5 bases). V lost 6 bases, J lost 4 bases, and 12 bases lay in between. This CDR3 comprises 13 residues. Germline lookup yields CDR1 ENHRY and CDR2 SYGVKD. The CDR3 here is CAIRSRDGYGYTF. The CDR3 bases are TGTGCCATCAGGTCCCGGGACGGCTATGGCTACACCTTC.

V gene TRBV19 combines with J gene TRBJ2-1; 12 bases align to TRBD2. The CDR3 spans 17 residues. The germline V gene encodes CDR1 LNHDA and CDR2 SQIVND (reference sequence). V shed 5 bases, J shed 4 bases, and the junction held 9 bases outside the gene matches. This CDR3 is CASSPRTSGRRYNEQFF. The CDR3 DNA reads TGTGCCAGTAGTCCTCGTACTAGCGGGAGGCGGTACAATGAGCAGTTCTTC.

The chain uses TRBV5-1 and TRBJ1-3; D uncertain. The CDR3 extends over 14 amino acids. With 4 bases removed from V and 4 bases from J, the gap between germline ends came to 12 bases. Germline assignment: CDR1 SGHRS and CDR2 YFSETQ. The chain's CDR3 is CASSPSSPGNTIYF. In DNA, the CDR3 is TGCGCCAGCAGCCCTTCGTCTCCGGGAAACACCATATATTTT.

The J gene is TRBJ1-2, the V gene TRBV19; 9 nucleotides match TRBD1. The CDR3 has 15 amino acids. CDR1 is LNHDA, CDR2 SQIVND, per germline (reference sequence). V gave up 5 bases and J gave up 4 bases; unmatched junction bases: 8. The CDR3 reads CASSAAGTGRYGYTF. The CDR3 DNA reads TGTGCCAGTAGTGCCGCCGGGACAGGGCGCTATGGCTACACCTTC.

The chain joins TRBV5-1 to TRBJ1-2; D is undetermined. CDR1 is SGHRS, CDR2 YFSETQ, per germline. Deletions cut 0 bases from V and 2 bases from J, with 11 bases between. The CDR3 loop spans 15 amino acids. The CDR3 loop reads CASSLGEMANYGYTF. In DNA, the CDR3 is TGCGCCAGCAGCTTGGGGGAGATGGCCAACTATGGCTACACCTTC.

The chain is built from TRBV2 and TRBJ1-1; D is possibly TRBD1 (6 bases). Germline V gene sequence: CDR1 SNHLY, CDR2 FYNNEI. This CDR3 has 13 amino acids. V lost 3 bases and J lost 3, with 8 bases in between. The CDR3 loop is CASSDPGDTEAFF. As DNA, the CDR3 is TGTGCCAGCAGTGACCCAGGGGACACTGAAGCTTTCTTT.

The rearrangement joins TRBV5-5 to TRBJ1-1, with TRBD1 matching over 9 bases. V was clipped by 3 bases and J by 5 bases; unmatched bases: 11. Germline CDR1 is SGHKS and CDR2 is YYEKEE (reference sequence). This CDR3 is built from 16 residues. CDR3 DNA sequence: TGTGCCAGCAGCTCCTTCGGACAGGGGAGGAATACTGAAGCTTTCTTT. Translation gives CASSSFGQGRNTEAFF.

V usage is TRBV4-1 and J usage is TRBJ1-1; 9 nucleotides align to TRBD1. This CDR3 is built from 19 residues. With 7 bases clipped from V and 4 bases from J, the junction kept 22 bases outside the gene matches. CDR1 MGHRA and CDR2 YSYEKL come from the germline V gene. CDR3 loop: CASKRENGKTGGVGTEAFF. CDR3 bases: TGCGCCAGCAAAAGGGAGAATGGGAAGACAGGGGGTGTTGGCACTGAAGCTTTCTTT.

The J gene is TRBJ1-1, the V gene TRBV7-6; 8 nucleotides agree with TRBD1. The V gene's germline CDR1 is SGHVS and CDR2 FNYEAQ. The J segment lost 4 bases and the V segment lost 2 bases, leaving 9 bases of the junction unmatched. CDR3 length equals 16 residues. The CDR3 spells CASSLTGRTGSTEAFF. CDR3 nucleotide sequence: TGTGCCAGCAGCTTAACTGGTCGGACAGGGAGCACTGAAGCTTTCTTT.

The chain uses TRBV7-9 and TRBJ2-4, with D perhaps matching TRBD1 (6 bases). Germline V gene lookup returns CDR1 SEHNR and CDR2 FQNEAQ (reference sequence). The CDR3 runs 11 residues. Trimming stripped 4 bases from V and 13 bases from J, with 11 bases between. CDR3 amino acids: CASSSRGRQYF. Written as DNA, the CDR3 is TGTGCCAGCAGCTCCAGGGGTAGACAGTACTTC.

The V and J genes are TRBV6-2 or TRBV6-3 and TRBJ2-7; tentatively, D is TRBD1 or TRBD2 (6 bases each). The V gene's germline CDR1 is MNHEY and CDR2 SVGEGT. V lost 5 bases, J lost 3 bases, and 11 bases lay in between. The CDR3 is 13 residues long. CDR3 nucleotide sequence: TGTGCCAGCAGTAGGGGGGCGAGCTACGAGCAGTACTTC. This translates into CASSRGASYEQYF.

The chain links TRBV11-3 to TRBJ2-1; tentatively, D is TRBD2 (5 bases). CDR3 length: 13 residues. V was trimmed by 0 bases and J by 9 bases, leaving 9 bases between them. Germline CDR1 reads SGHNT; CDR2 reads YENEEA. CDR3 sequence reads: CASSLEGLSEQFF. The CDR3 DNA reads as TGTGCCAGCAGCTTAGAAGGACTTAGTGAGCAGTTCTTC.

J is TRBJ2-2 and V is TRBV5-1, with D hard to call. Germline V gives CDR1 SGHRS, CDR2 YFSETQ. V lost 0 bases and J lost 5, with 2 bases in between. There are 12 residues in the CDR3. The CDR3 protein is CASSLETGELFF. The DNA of the CDR3 is TGCGCCAGCAGCTTGGAGACCGGGGAGCTGTTTTTT.